The next 7 T cell receptor beta chains were all read from a single sample in a study of blood T cell repertoires in COVID-19. The assay was immunoSEQ multiplex PCR, and TCRdb's table has in-frame clones only and misses some. The repertoire consists of tens of thousands of clones, with around 76% occurring once and the leading ten covering roughly 15%. Specimen: peripheral blood. The receptors shown here come from a man aged 65-85 years with active or convalescent COVID-19.

This chain connects TRBV2 to TRBJ2-1; no definite D call. From germline, CDR1 is SNHLY and CDR2 FYNNEI. The length of the CDR3 is 11 residues. Between the trimmed V and J ends, which lost 6 bases and 8 bases, there was a span of 8 bases. The CDR3, as DNA: TGTGCCAGCAGGGAATTCGATGAGCAGTTCTTC. Translation: CASREFDEQFF.

This clone is labeled hyperexpanded (1% or more). The V and J genes are TRBV3-1 (or the pseudogene TRBV3-2) and TRBJ1-3; D ambiguous. The V gene's germline CDR1 is LGHDT and CDR2 YNNKEL (reference sequence). Between the trimmed V and J ends, which lost 2 bases and 8 bases, there was a span of 7 bases. CDR3 length: 12 residues. The CDR3 DNA reads as TGTGCCAGCAGCCAACGGTCCGACACCATATATTTT. This gives the protein CASSQRSDTIYF.

The table lists this clone with a few counts. The chain recombines TRBV28 with TRBJ1-5; 7 nucleotides match TRBD1. The V and J ends lost 5 bases and 4 bases, in that order; junction bases with no gene match: 11. This CDR3 comprises 16 residues. Germline-derived CDR1 and CDR2 are MDHEN and SYDVKM. This chain's CDR3 is CASSPAGQPRNQPQHF. CDR3 coding DNA: TGTGCCAGCAGTCCCGCGGGACAGCCCAGGAATCAGCCCCAGCATTTT.

The chain uses TRBV3-1 (or the pseudogene TRBV3-2) and TRBJ1-2; 9 bases align to TRBD1. The CDR3 runs 15 residues. Germline-derived CDR1 and CDR2 are LGHDT and YNNKEL (reference sequence). V gave up 4 bases and J gave up 6 bases; unmatched junction bases: 9. CDR3 protein: CASSPRDRELNGYTF. CDR3 in DNA: TGTGCCAGCAGCCCACGGGACAGGGAGTTAAATGGCTACACCTTC.

The CDR3 is CAWRTGGAAYEQYF. The DNA for the CDR3 is TGTGCCTGGAGGACAGGGGGGGCGGCCTACGAGCAGTACTTC. The chain uses TRBV30 and TRBJ2-7; 9 bases align to TRBD1. CDR3 length: 14 residues. The germline V gene has CDR1 GTSNPN and CDR2 SVGIG (reference sequence). The trim removed 3 bases at V and 2 bases at J, leaving 5 bases unmatched.

The CDR3 nucleotides are TGTGCCAGCAGCATCTACCCGGGACAAGACACCGGGGAGCTGTTTTTT. Translation: CASSIYPGQDTGELFF. The chain uses TRBV7-6 and TRBJ2-2; D is perhaps TRBD1 (6 bases). Germline CDR1 and CDR2: SGHVS and FNYEAQ. CDR3 size: 16 residues. V was cut by 5 bases and J by 3 bases, with 16 bases left in between. Full variable domain (outside the CDR3, taken from reference TRBV7-6 and TRBJ2-2): GAGVSQSPRYKVTKRGQDVALRCDPISGHVSLYWYRQALGQGPEFLTYFNYEAQQDKSGLPNDRFSAERPEGSISTLTIQRTEQRDSAMYRCASSIYPGQDTGELFFGEGSRLTVL.

This chain connects TRBV5-4 to TRBJ2-6; TRBD1 might be the D (5 bases). CDR1 and CDR2 (germline): SGHNT, YYREEE (reference sequence). The CDR3 covers 17 residues. The V and J ends lost 6 bases and 0 bases respectively, with 16 bases between them. This CDR3 is CASKNWQGRSGANVLTF. The CDR3 DNA reads as TGTGCCAGCAAAAACTGGCAGGGCCGCTCTGGGGCCAACGTCCTGACTTTC.